A selection of T cell receptor beta chains follows, all from one sample in a study of technical replicates of blood from a few donors. Using immunoSEQ multiplex PCR, the repertoire was profiled, and TCRdb retains in-frame clones only, with some absent. The sample comprises about 97,000 clones, approximately 96% of which are singletons, and about 0.35% rests with the top ten. Specimen: T cells isolated from PBMCs. All receptors derive from a human donor in good health. Both conserved end residues are part of each CDR3. Each record gives: D gene, CDR3 length, V gene, J gene, clone size, CDR3 protein, CDR3 DNA. D genes are given only for firm matches. Clone size appears in some rows only: once, few, many, or a class for an expanded clone.

d_gene: -
len: 15
v_gene: TRBV4-1
j_gene: TRBJ2-7
abundance: -
CDR3aa: CASSPTVTGSYEQYF
CDR3nt: TGCGCCAGCAGCCCCACGGTGACGGGTTCCTACGAGCAGTACTTC

d_gene: -
len: 13
v_gene: TRBV18
j_gene: TRBJ2-7
abundance: -
CDR3aa: CASSPVRSYEQYF
CDR3nt: TGTGCCAGCTCACCAGTGCGTTCCTACGAGCAGTACTTC

d_gene: -
len: 15
v_gene: TRBV19
j_gene: TRBJ1-1
abundance: -
CDR3aa: CASSPVDGGNTEAFF
CDR3nt: TGTGCCAGCTCCCCTGTTGACGGGGGGAACACTGAAGCTTTCTTT

d_gene: TRBD2
len: 12
v_gene: TRBV5-1
j_gene: TRBJ2-1
abundance: -
CDR3aa: CANPGREGEQFF
CDR3nt: TGCGCCAACCCGGGACGGGAGGGTGAGCAGTTCTTC

d_gene: -
len: 13
v_gene: TRBV6-6
j_gene: TRBJ1-1
abundance: -
CDR3aa: CASIPGGKPEAFF
CDR3nt: TGTGCCAGCATCCCGGGGGGAAAACCCGAAGCTTTCTTT

d_gene: TRBD2
len: 18
v_gene: TRBV4-1
j_gene: TRBJ2-1
abundance: -
CDR3aa: CASSQELDLAGRYNEQFF
CDR3nt: TGCGCCAGCAGCCAAGAACTTGATCTAGCGGGGCGCTACAATGAGCAGTTCTTC

d_gene: -
len: 12
v_gene: TRBV12-5
j_gene: TRBJ2-7
abundance: -
CDR3aa: CASAIATYEQYF
CDR3nt: TGTGCTAGTGCCATAGCAACCTACGAGCAGTACTTC

d_gene: -
len: 17
v_gene: TRBV12-2
j_gene: TRBJ2-5
abundance: -
CDR3aa: CASRLRGKGLALETQYF
CDR3nt: TGTGCAAGTCGCTTAAGAGGTAAAGGGCTAGCTTTGGAGACCCAGTACTTC

d_gene: TRBD1
len: 13
v_gene: TRBV30
j_gene: TRBJ1-2
abundance: -
CDR3aa: CAWSIGTGNGYTF
CDR3nt: TGTGCCTGGAGTATCGGGACAGGTAATGGCTACACCTTC

d_gene: -
len: 16
v_gene: TRBV9
j_gene: TRBJ2-3
abundance: -
CDR3aa: CASSLMSASSTDTQYF
CDR3nt: TGTGCCAGCAGCCTAATGAGCGCCTCTAGCACAGATACGCAGTATTTT

d_gene: TRBD1
len: 15
v_gene: TRBV7-2
j_gene: TRBJ1-5
abundance: -
CDR3aa: CASSLEGASNQPQHF
CDR3nt: TGTGCCAGCAGCTTAGAGGGGGCGAGCAATCAGCCCCAGCATTTT

d_gene: TRBD1
len: 15
v_gene: TRBV9
j_gene: TRBJ1-2
abundance: few
CDR3aa: CASSPTGTGIYGYTF
CDR3nt: TGTGCCAGCAGCCCAACCGGGACAGGAATCTATGGCTACACCTTC

d_gene: TRBD2
len: 16
v_gene: TRBV5-1
j_gene: TRBJ2-3
abundance: -
CDR3aa: CASAGRASGHTDTQYF
CDR3nt: TGCGCTTCAGCGGGACGGGCTAGCGGGCACACAGATACGCAGTATTTT

d_gene: TRBD2
len: 17
v_gene: TRBV4-1
j_gene: TRBJ2-1
abundance: -
CDR3aa: CASSLTTSGSRANEQFF
CDR3nt: TGCGCCAGCAGCCTTACGACTAGCGGGAGTCGGGCCAATGAGCAGTTCTTC

d_gene: TRBD1
len: 13
v_gene: TRBV9
j_gene: TRBJ1-2
abundance: -
CDR3aa: CASSETGKYGYTF
CDR3nt: TGTGCCAGCAGCGAGACAGGGAAATATGGCTACACCTTC

d_gene: TRBD1
len: 15
v_gene: TRBV13
j_gene: TRBJ2-1
abundance: once
CDR3aa: CASSFTGGSRNEQFF
CDR3nt: TGTGCCAGCAGCTTTACAGGGGGCAGTAGAAATGAGCAGTTCTTC

d_gene: TRBD1
len: 14
v_gene: TRBV9
j_gene: TRBJ1-2
abundance: -
CDR3aa: CASSTHGQAYGYTF
CDR3nt: TGTGCCAGCAGCACCCACGGACAGGCCTATGGCTACACCTTC

d_gene: -
len: 14
v_gene: TRBV7-2
j_gene: TRBJ1-1
abundance: -
CDR3aa: CASSLRKRGTEAFF
CDR3nt: TGTGCCAGCAGCTTACGAAAGCGGGGCACTGAAGCTTTCTTT

d_gene: TRBD1
len: 17
v_gene: TRBV30
j_gene: TRBJ1-4
abundance: -
CDR3aa: CAWSPSNGLGGSEKLFF
CDR3nt: TGTGCCTGGAGCCCTTCTAATGGGCTAGGGGGCAGTGAAAAACTGTTTTTT

d_gene: -
len: 12
v_gene: TRBV9
j_gene: TRBJ1-1
abundance: -
CDR3aa: CASSVGGTEAFF
CDR3nt: TGTGCCAGCAGCGTGGGGGGGACTGAAGCTTTCTTT

d_gene: TRBD2
len: 15
v_gene: TRBV6-6
j_gene: TRBJ2-4
abundance: -
CDR3aa: CASRPRGEGLDIQYF
CDR3nt: TGTGCCAGCAGACCTCGGGGGGAGGGCTTAGACATTCAGTACTTC

d_gene: -
len: 17
v_gene: TRBV4-1
j_gene: TRBJ2-7
abundance: -
CDR3aa: CASSQVISQGSSYEQYF
CDR3nt: TGCGCCAGCAGCCAAGTGATTAGCCAGGGAAGCTCCTACGAGCAGTACTTC